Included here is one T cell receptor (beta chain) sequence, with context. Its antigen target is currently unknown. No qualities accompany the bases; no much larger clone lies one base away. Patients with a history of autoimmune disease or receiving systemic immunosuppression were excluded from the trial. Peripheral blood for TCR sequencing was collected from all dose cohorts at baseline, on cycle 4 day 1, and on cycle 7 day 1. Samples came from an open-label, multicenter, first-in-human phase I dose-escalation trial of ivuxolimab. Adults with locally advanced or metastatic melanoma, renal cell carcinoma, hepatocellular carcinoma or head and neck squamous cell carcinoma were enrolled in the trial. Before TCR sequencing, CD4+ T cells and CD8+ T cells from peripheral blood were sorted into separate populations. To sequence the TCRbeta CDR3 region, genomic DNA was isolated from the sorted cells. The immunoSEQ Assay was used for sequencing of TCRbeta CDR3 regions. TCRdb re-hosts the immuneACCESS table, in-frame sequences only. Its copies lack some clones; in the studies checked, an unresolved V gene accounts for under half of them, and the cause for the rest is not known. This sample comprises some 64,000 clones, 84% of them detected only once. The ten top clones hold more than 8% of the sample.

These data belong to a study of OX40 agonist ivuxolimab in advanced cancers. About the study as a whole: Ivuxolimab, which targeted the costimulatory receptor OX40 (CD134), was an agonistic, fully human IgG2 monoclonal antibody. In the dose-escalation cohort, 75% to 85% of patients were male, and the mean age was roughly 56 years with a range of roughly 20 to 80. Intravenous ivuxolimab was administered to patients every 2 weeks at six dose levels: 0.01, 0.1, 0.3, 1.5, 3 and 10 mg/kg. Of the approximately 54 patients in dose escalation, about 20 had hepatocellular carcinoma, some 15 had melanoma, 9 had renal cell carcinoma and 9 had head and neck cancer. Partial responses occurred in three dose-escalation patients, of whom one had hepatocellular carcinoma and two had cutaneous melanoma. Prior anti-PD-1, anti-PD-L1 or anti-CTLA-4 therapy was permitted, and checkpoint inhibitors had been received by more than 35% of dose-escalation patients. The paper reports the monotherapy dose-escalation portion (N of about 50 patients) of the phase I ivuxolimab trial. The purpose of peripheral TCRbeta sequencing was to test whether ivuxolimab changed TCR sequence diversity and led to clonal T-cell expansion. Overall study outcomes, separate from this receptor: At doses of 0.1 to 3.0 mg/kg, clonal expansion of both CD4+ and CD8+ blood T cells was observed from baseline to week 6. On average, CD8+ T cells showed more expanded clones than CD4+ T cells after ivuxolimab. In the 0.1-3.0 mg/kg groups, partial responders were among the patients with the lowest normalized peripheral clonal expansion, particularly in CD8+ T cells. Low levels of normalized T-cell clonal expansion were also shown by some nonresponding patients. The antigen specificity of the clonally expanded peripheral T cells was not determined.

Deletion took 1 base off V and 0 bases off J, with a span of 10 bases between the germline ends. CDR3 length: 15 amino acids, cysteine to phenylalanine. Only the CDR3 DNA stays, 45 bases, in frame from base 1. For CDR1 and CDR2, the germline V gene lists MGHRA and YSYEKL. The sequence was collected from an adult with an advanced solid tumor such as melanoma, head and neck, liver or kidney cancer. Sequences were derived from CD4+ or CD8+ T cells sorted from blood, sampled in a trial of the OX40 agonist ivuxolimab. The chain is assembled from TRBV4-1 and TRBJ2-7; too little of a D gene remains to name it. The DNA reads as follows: TGCGCCAGCAGCCAAGTTATTCAGAACTCCTACGAGCAGTACTTC. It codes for CASSQVIQNSYEQYF.